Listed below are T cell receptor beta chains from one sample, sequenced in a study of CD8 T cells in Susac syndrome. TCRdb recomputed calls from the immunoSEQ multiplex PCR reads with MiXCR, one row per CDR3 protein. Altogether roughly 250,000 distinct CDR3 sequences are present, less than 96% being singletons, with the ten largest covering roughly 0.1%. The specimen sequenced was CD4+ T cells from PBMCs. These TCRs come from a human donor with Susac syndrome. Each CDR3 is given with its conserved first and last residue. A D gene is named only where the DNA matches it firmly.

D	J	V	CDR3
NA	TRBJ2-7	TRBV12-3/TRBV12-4	CASSSLQGNEQYF
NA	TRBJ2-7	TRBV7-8	CASSLDRSAYEQYF
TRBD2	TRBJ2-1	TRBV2	CASGTSGPYNEQFF
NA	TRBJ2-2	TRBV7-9	CASSVQATGELFF
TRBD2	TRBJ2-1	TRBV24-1	CATSDSQPTGGDYNEQFF
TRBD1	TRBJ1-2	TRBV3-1	CASSQDRAGGYTF
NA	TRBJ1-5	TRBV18	CASSLGGANQPQHF
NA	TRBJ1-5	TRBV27	CASSSTTGIGNQPQHF
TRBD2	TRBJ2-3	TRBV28	CASSPSSGRWGTDTQYF
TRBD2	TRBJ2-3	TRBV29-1	CSVDDGRGTDTQYF
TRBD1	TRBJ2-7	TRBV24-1	CATSDITDRGIYEQYF
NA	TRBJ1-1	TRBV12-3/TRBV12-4	CASSLVAGDEAFF
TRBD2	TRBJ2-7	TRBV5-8	CASSLSAGVTGYEQYF
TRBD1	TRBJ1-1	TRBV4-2	CASSHLTGEGDTEAFF
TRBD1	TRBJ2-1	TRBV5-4	CASSPGTGDYNEQFF
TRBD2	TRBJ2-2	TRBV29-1	CSAGVNPGLAGAGELFF
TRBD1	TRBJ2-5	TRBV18	CASSTGQGVKETQYF
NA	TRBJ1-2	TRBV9	CASSAGRSPYGYTF